These 30 T cell receptor beta chains originate from one sample sequenced in a study of blood T cell repertoires in COVID-19. Method: immunoSEQ multiplex PCR; TCRdb's copy keeps in-frame clones and lacks some. The table lists about 310,000 clones, around 86% of them singletons. The sequenced material came from peripheral blood. These receptors all stem from a man aged 50-59 years with active or convalescent COVID-19.

The rearrangement uses TRBV10-3 and TRBJ2-3; possibly TRBD2 for D (5 bases). The CDR3 runs 14 residues. Germline assignment: CDR1 ENHRY and CDR2 SYGVKD. Trimming left V 0 bases short and J 8 bases short, with 12 bases between. The DNA for the CDR3 is TGTGCCATCAGTGAGTCCCTAGCCGATACTACGCAGTATTTT. Translating gives CAISESLADTTQYF.

This clone has more than one count but fewer than ten. The CDR3 region has the DNA TGTGCCAGCGGGGGGAACCCCTATGGCTACACCTTC. Translation gives CASGGNPYGYTF. This chain joins TRBV28 and TRBJ1-2; TRBD1 is a possible D gene (5 bases). This CDR3 region has 12 residues. V was pared by 8 bases and J by 4 bases, with 11 bases between. Germline CDR1 MDHEN, CDR2 SYDVKM.

The chain is built from TRBV5-8 and TRBJ1-5; tentative D call: TRBD1 (5 bases). The V end was cut by 8 bases, the J end by 2 bases, with 8 bases between. There are 12 residues in the CDR3. Germline V CDR1 and CDR2: SGHTS, YDEGEE. DNA for the CDR3: TGTGCCAGTCAGGGCGGCAATCAGCCCCAGCATTTT. Amino acid sequence: CASQGGNQPQHF.

This rearrangement joins TRBV7-2 to TRBJ2-2; 9 positions agree with TRBD1. V lost 5 bases, J lost 5 bases, and 0 bases stayed unmatched. Germline V gene data show CDR1 as SGHTA and CDR2 as FQGNSA. This CDR3 has 13 amino acids. The CDR3 DNA follows: TGTGCCAGCAGCGGACAGGGGACCGGGGAGCTGTTTTTT. Translated: CASSGQGTGELFF.

The chain has TRBV28 and TRBJ1-2, with a tentative D call TRBD1 (6 bases). The CDR3 is 15 residues long. CDR1 and CDR2 from the germline V gene are MDHEN and SYDVKM. The ends were cut back, 3 bases at V and 3 bases at J, with 14 bases in the middle. The DNA for the CDR3 is TGTGCCAGCAGTTTTTCAGGGGCCGGGGACTATGGCTACACCTTC. The encoded protein is CASSFSGAGDYGYTF.

The V gene is TRBV19, the J gene TRBJ2-3; 9 bases map to TRBD1. The germline gives CDR1 LNHDA, CDR2 SQIVND (reference sequence). Trimming cost V 5 bases and J 2 bases; bases outside gene matches: 2. CDR3 length: 14 residues. This chain's CDR3 is CASSYRGPTDTQYF. As DNA, the CDR3 is TGTGCCAGTAGTTACAGGGGGCCCACAGATACGCAGTATTTT.

The chain recombines TRBV5-1 with TRBJ2-1, with a tentative D call TRBD2 (5 bases). CDR3 size: 16 residues. Germline V gene lookup returns CDR1 SGHRS and CDR2 YFSETQ. Trimming stripped 4 bases from V and 6 bases from J, with 20 bases between. The CDR3 region has the DNA TGCGCCAGCAGCGGGCTATTGTTAGAGAGGGCCAATGAGCAGTTCTTC. Translated, it gives CASSGLLLERANEQFF.

This clone was picked up one time. Written as DNA, the CDR3 is TGTGCCAGTAGTATAGATGAGGGACAGGGGGCTCGAACTGAAGCTTTCTTT. This encodes CASSIDEGQGARTEAFF. The rearrangement uses TRBV19 and TRBJ1-1; 12 positions agree with TRBD1. The CDR3 has 17 amino acids. V was pared by 0 bases and J by 5 bases, with 7 bases of the junction left unmatched. In germline, CDR1 is LNHDA, CDR2 SQIVND (reference sequence).

The DNA for the CDR3 is TGTGCCTGGAATAAAGCGGGAGGGCCCACGCAGTATTTT. It yields the protein CAWNKAGGPTQYF. V gene TRBV30 combines with J gene TRBJ2-3; TRBD2 matches 10 bases. Germline CDR1 reads GTSNPN; CDR2 reads SVGIG (reference sequence). V shed 4 bases, J shed 9 bases, and the junction held 7 bases outside the gene matches. The CDR3 totals 13 residues.

This chain links TRBV10-1 with TRBJ2-5, with 7 bases fitting TRBD2. This CDR3 spans 14 amino acids. Germline V CDR1 and CDR2: WNHNN, SYGVQD (reference sequence). V dropped 8 bases and J dropped 5; count of bases not matched to a gene: 11. CDR3 sequence: CASPPSGGVETQYF. Here the CDR3 DNA reads TGCGCCAGCCCACCAAGTGGGGGGGTGGAGACCCAGTACTTC.

This clone turned up a few times. This same CDR3 is encoded by further DNA sequences in the sample. The chain carries TRBV7-9 and TRBJ1-5; no firm D call. The CDR3 spans 13 residues. V was clipped by 3 bases and J by 2 bases, with 5 bases between them. Germline CDR1 is SEHNR and CDR2 is FQNEAQ (reference sequence). The CDR3 spells CASSLTGNQPQHF. The CDR3 DNA follows: TGTGCCAGCAGCTTGACTGGCAATCAGCCCCAGCATTTT.

The rearrangement uses TRBV4-2 and TRBJ1-1; D possibly corresponds to TRBD1 (6 bases). CDR1 and CDR2 (germline): LGHNA, YNFKEQ. This CDR3 is built from 13 residues. Trimming cost V 1 base and J 8 bases, with 11 bases left between them. CDR3 DNA: TGTGCCAGCAGCCAAGGGGAGGGGGAGGAAGCTTTCTTT. Translating gives CASSQGEGEEAFF.

There are a few counts of this clone. This chain links TRBV27 with TRBJ1-4, with 7 bases aligning to TRBD1. CDR3 length equals 17 residues. V shed 4 bases and J 0 bases; nucleotides not matched to a gene: 8. CDR1 and CDR2 (germline): MNHEY, SMNVEV (reference sequence). The CDR3 sequence is CASSSARDRATNEKLFF. CDR3 nucleotide sequence: TGTGCCAGCAGTTCAGCACGGGACAGAGCAACTAATGAAAAACTGTTTTTT. Drawing the rest from reference TRBV27 and TRBJ1-4, the complete variable domain is EAQVTQNPRYLITVTGKKLTVTCSQNMNHEYMSWYRQDPGLGLRQIYYSMNVEVTDKGDVPEGYKVSRKEKRNFPLILESPSPNQTSLYFCASSSARDRATNEKLFFGSGTQLSVL.

Notes on this clone: Other nucleotide sequences from this sample produce the same CDR3. The genes are TRBV19 and TRBJ2-1, with 7 bases that match TRBD1. Germline V gene data show CDR1 as LNHDA and CDR2 as SQIVND (reference sequence). This CDR3 is 15 amino acids long. J lost 0 bases, V lost 7 bases, and 6 bases had no gene match. The CDR3 region is CASTPRDSSYNEQFF. The CDR3 nucleotides are TGTGCCAGTACTCCAAGGGACAGCTCCTACAATGAGCAGTTCTTC.

V gene TRBV2 combines with J gene TRBJ2-5, with D perhaps TRBD2 (5 bases). The germline CDR1 and CDR2 sequences are SNHLY and FYNNEI. Trimming took 6 bases from V and 4 from J, leaving 9 bases between them. The CDR3 consists of 12 residues. As DNA, the CDR3 is TGTGCCAGCAGAGAGGGAGCAGAGACCCAGTACTTC. Translating gives CASREGAETQYF.

Note on this clone: Additional DNA sequences in this sample encode the identical CDR3. The rearrangement uses TRBV19 and TRBJ1-1; 7 bases are a match to TRBD1. The CDR3 covers 14 residues. Germline CDR1 and CDR2: LNHDA and SQIVND (reference sequence). V gave up 5 bases and J gave up 1 base; unmatched junction bases: 4. Here the CDR3 reads CASSLGTANTEAFF. In nucleotides, the CDR3 is TGTGCCAGTAGTTTGGGGACAGCGAACACTGAAGCTTTCTTT.

V usage is TRBV9 and J usage is TRBJ2-2, with 9 bases identical to TRBD2. This CDR3 spans 17 amino acids. V dropped 4 bases and J dropped 1; count of bases not matched to a gene: 8. From germline, CDR1 is SGDLS and CDR2 YYNGEE. The CDR3 loop reads CASSRDLAGRNTGELFF. CDR3 coding DNA: TGTGCCAGCAGCCGGGATCTAGCGGGAAGGAACACCGGGGAGCTGTTTTTT.

The rearrangement links TRBV5-8 to TRBJ2-7, with D unclear. The CDR3 contains 14 residues. Germline CDR1 and CDR2: SGHTS and YDEGEE. The V and J ends lost 6 bases and 3 bases respectively, with 16 bases between them. CDR3 sequence (DNA): TGTGCCAGCACCGATGACAACCATGGCTACGAGCAGTACTTC. It codes for CASTDDNHGYEQYF. Filled out from reference TRBV5-8 and TRBJ2-7, the complete variable domain reads EAGVTQSPTHLIKTRGQQATLRCSPISGHTSVYWYQQALGLGLQFLLWYDEGEERNRGNFPPRFSGRQFPNYSSELNVNALELEDSALYLCASTDDNHGYEQYFGPGTRLTVT.

The rearrangement uses TRBV24-1 and TRBJ2-5; 7 positions agree with TRBD2. The germline V gene has CDR1 KGHDR and CDR2 SFDVKD. The CDR3 contains 13 residues. With 5 bases clipped from V and 3 bases from J, the junction kept 2 bases outside the gene matches. The CDR3 bases are TGTGCCACCAGTGGTGGGACTAAAGAGACCCAGTACTTC. Translating it yields CATSGGTKETQYF.

This chain connects TRBV2 to TRBJ1-5; no clear D gene. The ends were cut back, 5 bases at V and 5 bases at J, with 10 bases in the middle. The CDR3 totals 13 residues. Per the germline V gene, CDR1 is SNHLY and CDR2 is FYNNEI. The CDR3 reads CASSRRGDQPQHF. The CDR3, as DNA: TGTGCCAGCAGTCGGCGGGGTGATCAGCCCCAGCATTTT.

The V gene is TRBV28, the J gene TRBJ2-7; D possibly corresponds to TRBD1 (5 bases). V was pared by 5 bases and J by 1 base, with 9 bases between. There are 13 residues in the CDR3. Germline CDR1 reads MDHEN; CDR2 reads SYDVKM. In nucleotides, the CDR3 is TGTGCCAGCAGTCCACAGGCATCCTACGAGCAGTACTTC. Residues: CASSPQASYEQYF.

The rearrangement links TRBV6-5 to TRBJ2-1, with D possibly TRBD2 on 7 matching bases. This CDR3 is 13 amino acids long. CDR1 is MNHEY and CDR2 is SVGAGI in the germline V gene. Trimming took off 7 bases at V and 3 bases at J, with 10 bases between the two ends. The DNA of the CDR3 is TGTGCCAGCAACGGGGGGCTCTACAATGAGCAGTTCTTC. This gives the protein CASNGGLYNEQFF.

The chain couples TRBV6-5 to TRBJ1-2; possible D gene TRBD1, 6 bases. This CDR3 spans 14 amino acids. Between the trimmed V and J ends, which lost 5 bases and 2 bases, there was a span of 12 bases. The V gene's germline CDR1 is MNHEY and CDR2 SVGAGI. The CDR3 protein is CASSQVQGNYGYTF. Written as DNA, the CDR3 is TGTGCCAGCAGTCAGGTTCAGGGGAACTATGGCTACACCTTC.

The genes are TRBV5-1 and TRBJ1-1, with 9 bases fitting TRBD1. Germline V CDR1 and CDR2: SGHRS, YFSETQ. Unmatched junction bases numbered 10, after V lost 0 bases and J lost 4 bases. This CDR3 comprises 17 residues. CDR3 sequence: CASSLETGTGRATEAFF. The DNA for the CDR3 is TGCGCCAGCAGCTTGGAAACCGGGACAGGGAGGGCCACTGAAGCTTTCTTT.

The rearrangement joins TRBV28 to TRBJ1-3; TRBD1 aligns across 9 bases. Per germline, CDR1 MDHEN and CDR2 SYDVKM. J was trimmed by 2 bases and V by 6 bases; bases with no gene match: 20. The CDR3 sequence is 20 residues long. The CDR3 nucleotides are TGTGCCAGCAGAGTTTCTCCACTCTCGGGACAGGGAGGACCTGGAAACACCATATATTTT. The encoded protein is CASRVSPLSGQGGPGNTIYF.

J is TRBJ1-6 and V is TRBV3-1 (or the pseudogene TRBV3-2), with D perhaps TRBD1 (6 bases). Per germline, CDR1 LGHDT and CDR2 YNNKEL (reference sequence). V shed 0 bases and J shed 8 bases, with 20 bases lying between them. CDR3 length: 18 amino acids. CDR3 protein: CASSQEVRDIWTDSPLHF. The CDR3 DNA reads TGTGCCAGCAGCCAAGAGGTTCGGGACATTTGGACCGATTCACCCCTCCACTTT.

The V gene is TRBV7-2, the J gene TRBJ1-2; possible D gene TRBD1, 5 bases. This CDR3 has 16 amino acids. Germline V gene data show CDR1 as SGHTA and CDR2 as FQGNSA. Between the trimmed V and J ends, which lost 5 bases and 0 bases, there was a span of 16 bases. The CDR3 region has the DNA TGTGCCAGCAGCCCCTCATTGGCAGGGACTAACTATGGCTACACCTTC. It encodes CASSPSLAGTNYGYTF.

The J gene is TRBJ2-7, the V gene TRBV19; 14 nucleotides line up with TRBD2. The V gene end was trimmed by 0 bases and the J gene end by 6 bases; junction bases not matched to a gene: 7. The CDR3 is 17 amino acids. Germline CDR1 and CDR2: LNHDA and SQIVND (reference sequence). CDR3 DNA: TGTGCCAGTAGTATAGACCCGGGACTAGCGGGAGCTGGCGAGCAGTACTTC. Its protein product is CASSIDPGLAGAGEQYF.

The V gene is TRBV5-1, the J gene TRBJ2-1; D not certain. The V and J ends lost 4 bases and 0 bases respectively, with 17 bases between them. Germline V gene sequence: CDR1 SGHRS, CDR2 YFSETQ. The CDR3 consists of 17 residues. The CDR3 DNA follows: TGCGCCAGCAGCCTTACTGGTGGCGGCAGCTCCTACAATGAGCAGTTCTTC. As protein: CASSLTGGGSSYNEQFF. The variable domain in full, with the rest retrieved from reference TRBV5-1 and TRBJ2-1, is KAGVTQTPRYLIKTRGQQVTLSCSPISGHRSVSWYQQTPGQGLQFLFEYFSETQRNKGNFPGRFSGRQFSNSRSEMNVSTLELGDSALYLCASSLTGGGSSYNEQFFGPGTRLTVL.

The rearrangement uses TRBV5-4 and TRBJ1-3; D possibly corresponds to TRBD1 (6 bases). CDR1 SGHNT and CDR2 YYREEE come from the germline V gene (reference sequence). Trimming stripped 2 bases from V and 4 bases from J, with 13 bases between. This CDR3 has 15 amino acids. The CDR3 DNA sequence: TGTGCCAGCAGCTTATCGGGGGGCGCAGGAAACACCATATATTTT. Its protein product is CASSLSGGAGNTIYF.